These 10 T cell receptor beta chains share one sample of origin, sequenced in a study of cytomegalovirus exposure and HLA in healthy donors. The data were produced by immunoSEQ multiplex PCR, yet TCRdb's version contains in-frame clones alone and is incomplete. The table has 150,000 to 200,000 clones, about 95% seen once. Sequencing input: PBMCs. These receptors came from a young woman in good health and CMV-seronegative.

The V and J genes are TRBV19 and TRBJ2-7; 9 positions match TRBD1. Germline V gives CDR1 LNHDA, CDR2 SQIVND (reference sequence). The CDR3 has 14 amino acids. With 6 bases clipped from V and 5 bases from J, the junction kept 8 bases outside the gene matches. The CDR3 bases are TGTGCCAGTAGGGGACAGGGAAAGGGCCACGAGCAGTACTTC. Amino acid sequence: CASRGQGKGHEQYF.

The gene calls are TRBV11-2 and TRBJ2-7; 12 nucleotides line up with TRBD2. V gave up 0 bases and J gave up 2 bases; unmatched junction bases: 8. CDR1 is SGHAT and CDR2 is FQNNGV in the germline V gene. CDR3 length: 18 residues. In DNA, the CDR3 is TGTGCCAGCAGCTTAGATCGCCGAACTAGCGGGAGGACCTACGAGCAGTACTTC. Its protein product is CASSLDRRTSGRTYEQYF.

The gene calls are TRBV19 and TRBJ1-3, with no clear D. The V and J ends lost 3 bases and 0 bases respectively, with 9 bases between them. This CDR3 contains 15 residues. Germline V gene lookup returns CDR1 LNHDA and CDR2 SQIVND (reference sequence). CDR3 coding DNA: TGTGCCAGTAGTATTCGGAGTACCTCTGGAAACACCATATATTTT. This encodes CASSIRSTSGNTIYF.

The genes are TRBV19 and TRBJ1-5; 8 bases match TRBD1. The V gene end was trimmed by 5 bases and the J gene end by 9 bases; junction bases not matched to a gene: 9. This CDR3 spans 14 amino acids. Looked up from germline, CDR1 is LNHDA and CDR2 is SQIVND (reference sequence). In nucleotides, the CDR3 is TGTGCCAGTAGTCCAAGACAGGGGTATTTGCCCCAGCATTTT. This translates into CASSPRQGYLPQHF.

This sequence joins TRBV30 and TRBJ1-2, with D possibly matching TRBD1 (5 bases). There are 14 residues in the CDR3. Germline-derived CDR1 and CDR2 are GTSNPN and SVGIG (reference sequence). Trimming cost V 3 bases and J 2 bases, with 13 bases left between them. The CDR3 here is CAWRIQGWNYGYTF. CDR3 nucleotide sequence: TGTGCCTGGAGGATCCAGGGCTGGAACTATGGCTACACCTTC.

The chain employs TRBV5-1 and TRBJ1-4, with 9 bases that match TRBD1. In germline, CDR1 is SGHRS, CDR2 YFSETQ. V trimming: 5 bases; J trimming: 7 bases; junction bases outside the gene matches: 3. This CDR3 has 13 residues. CDR3 protein: CASRRGQGEKLFF. Here the CDR3 DNA reads TGCGCCAGCAGAAGGGGACAGGGTGAAAAACTGTTTTTT.

As concerns this clone: The same CDR3 can be traced to other DNA sequences in this sample. The chain employs TRBV5-4 and TRBJ2-5; 8 positions match TRBD2. J gave up 2 bases and V 4 bases, and 1 base lay outside the gene matches. The CDR3 length is 13 residues. The germline CDR1 and CDR2 sequences are SGHNT and YYREEE (reference sequence). CDR3 in amino acids: CASSRGGQETQYF. CDR3 in DNA: TGTGCCAGCAGCCGGGGGGGACAAGAGACCCAGTACTTC. Complete variable domain (other parts from reference TRBV5-4 and TRBJ2-5): ETGVTQSPTHLIKTRGQQVTLRCSSQSGHNTVSWYQQALGQGPQFIFQYYREEENGRGNFPPRFSGLQFPNYSSELNVNALELDDSALYLCASSRGGQETQYFGPGTRLLVL.

This chain uses TRBV4-3 with TRBJ2-7, with D maybe TRBD1 (6 bases). This CDR3 has 14 amino acids. Germline V lookup: CDR1 LGHNA, CDR2 YSLEER. V was pared by 1 base and J by 4 bases, with 11 bases between. The CDR3 nucleotides read TGCGCCAGCAGCCAAGCAGAGGGGGTATACGAGCAGTACTTC. As protein: CASSQAEGVYEQYF.

This clone was seen only once. This chain uses TRBV27 with TRBJ1-5; D call uncertain. Between the trimmed V and J ends, which lost 5 bases and 4 bases, there was a span of 15 bases. The CDR3 runs 15 residues. Germline V CDR1 and CDR2: MNHEY, SMNVEV (reference sequence). As DNA, the CDR3 is TGTGCCAGCAGTCCCTTTGCCCTCCGGAATCAGCCCCAGCATTTT. It translates to CASSPFALRNQPQHF.

V and J are TRBV6-5 and TRBJ2-7; weak D call: TRBD2 (5 bases). The V end was cut by 10 bases, the J end by 5 bases, with 12 bases between. The CDR3 is 11 amino acids. Per germline, CDR1 MNHEY and CDR2 SVGAGI. The CDR3 nucleotides are TGTGCCACCAGCCAGCGGAACGAGCAGTACTTC. Amino acid sequence: CATSQRNEQYF.